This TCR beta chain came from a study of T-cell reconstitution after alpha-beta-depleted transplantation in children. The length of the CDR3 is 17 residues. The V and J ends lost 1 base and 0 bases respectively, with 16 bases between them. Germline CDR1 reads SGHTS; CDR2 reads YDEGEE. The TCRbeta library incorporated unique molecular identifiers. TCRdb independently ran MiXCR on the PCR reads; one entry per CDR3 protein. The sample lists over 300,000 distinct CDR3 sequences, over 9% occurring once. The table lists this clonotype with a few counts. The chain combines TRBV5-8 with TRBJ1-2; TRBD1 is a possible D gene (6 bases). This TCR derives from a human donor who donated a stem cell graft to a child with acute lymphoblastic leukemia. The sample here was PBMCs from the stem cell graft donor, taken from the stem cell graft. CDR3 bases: TGTGCCAGCAGCTTGTCCGGGACAACCGGAACTAACTATGGCTACACCTTC. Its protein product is CASSLSGTTGTNYGYTF.